Listed below are T cell receptor beta chains from one sample, sequenced in a study of cytomegalovirus exposure and HLA in healthy donors. The data were produced by immunoSEQ multiplex PCR, yet TCRdb's version contains in-frame clones alone and is incomplete. Found here are 120,000 to 150,000 clones, roughly 80% of them singletons; the top ten hold about 1.6%. The sample comprised PBMCs. Receptors originate from a female donor in good health and CMV-seronegative. Each CDR3 is given with its conserved first and last residue. D genes are given only for firm matches. Clone size is given for some rows only: seen once, a few or many times, or a class if the clone is expanded.

J: TRBJ1-3
size: NA
V: TRBV29-1
D: NA
DNA: TGCAGCGTTGAGACAGTTTCTGGAAACACCATATATTTT
CDR3: CSVETVSGNTIYF

J: TRBJ1-4
size: NA
V: TRBV9
D: NA
DNA: TGTGCCAGCAGCCCCGACAGCGATAATGAAAAACTGTTTTTT
CDR3: CASSPDSDNEKLFF

J: TRBJ1-3
size: NA
V: TRBV27
D: NA
DNA: TGTGCCAGCACACTTCCGGGAGGAAACACCATATATTTT
CDR3: CASTLPGGNTIYF

J: TRBJ2-2
size: NA
V: TRBV5-1
D: TRBD2
DNA: TGCGCCAGCAGCTCGACTAGCGGGTGGAACACCGGGGAGCTGTTTTTT
CDR3: CASSSTSGWNTGELFF

J: TRBJ1-1
size: NA
V: TRBV19
D: NA
DNA: TGTGCCAGTACCGACATAATGAACACTGAAGCTTTCTTT
CDR3: CASTDIMNTEAFF

J: TRBJ1-2
size: NA
V: TRBV9
D: TRBD1
DNA: TGTGCCAGCAGCGTCCGGGGACAGGGGGCGGGTGGCTACACCTTC
CDR3: CASSVRGQGAGGYTF

J: TRBJ2-7
size: few
V: TRBV6-1
D: TRBD1
DNA: TGTGCCAGCAGTGACCGGACAGGGGGCAACGAGCAGTACTTC
CDR3: CASSDRTGGNEQYF

J: TRBJ1-4
size: NA
V: TRBV21-1
D: NA
DNA: TGTGCCAGCAAGGGACATGGGGACAGCTCTTATGAAAAACTGTTTTTT
CDR3: CASKGHGDSSYEKLFF

J: TRBJ2-5
size: NA
V: TRBV7-9
D: NA
DNA: TGTGCCAGCAGCTTAGGCGGTCGCGAGACCCAGTACTTC
CDR3: CASSLGGRETQYF

J: TRBJ2-1
size: NA
V: TRBV5-4
D: NA
DNA: TGTGCCAGCAGCTTGGATCAGGGTTCGATGGACAATGAGCAGTTCTTC
CDR3: CASSLDQGSMDNEQFF

J: TRBJ1-2
size: NA
V: TRBV27
D: NA
DNA: TGTGCCAGCAGTTTTAGTGGCTACACCTTC
CDR3: CASSFSGYTF

J: TRBJ1-1
size: NA
V: TRBV6-6
D: NA
DNA: TGTGCCAGCAGTCGCGGCCTCTACACTGAAGCTTTCTTT
CDR3: CASSRGLYTEAFF

J: TRBJ2-7
size: NA
V: TRBV28
D: NA
DNA: TGTGCCAGCCCCCCTACGAGCGGGTGGCCAGTCGAGCAGTACTTC
CDR3: CASPPTSGWPVEQYF

J: TRBJ2-1
size: NA
V: TRBV11-2
D: TRBD2
DNA: TGTGCCAGCAGACAGAGGTCGACTAGCCACTCCTACAATGAGCAGTTCTTC
CDR3: CASRQRSTSHSYNEQFF

J: TRBJ2-1
size: NA
V: TRBV5-6
D: NA
DNA: TGTGCCAGCAGCTTAATCATTGGAGACAGGAGCTCCTACAATGAGCAGTTCTTC
CDR3: CASSLIIGDRSSYNEQFF

J: TRBJ1-6
size: NA
V: TRBV28
D: TRBD1
DNA: TGTGCCAGCAGCGACTGGACAGGGGATAATTCACCCCTCCACTTT
CDR3: CASSDWTGDNSPLHF

J: TRBJ2-1
size: NA
V: TRBV6-5
D: NA
DNA: TGTGCCAGCAGTCCCTCCCCCTTCGGGGATCTTGAGCAGTTCTTC
CDR3: CASSPSPFGDLEQFF

J: TRBJ1-1
size: few
V: TRBV5-1
D: NA
DNA: TGCGCCAGCAGCGGGATTTGGGAGGGATTAAACACTGAAGCTTTCTTT
CDR3: CASSGIWEGLNTEAFF

J: TRBJ1-1
size: NA
V: TRBV28
D: NA
DNA: TGTGCCACCAAGACAGGTCCTGAAGCTTTCTTT
CDR3: CATKTGPEAFF

J: TRBJ1-6
size: few
V: TRBV4-1
D: NA
DNA: TGCGCCAGCAGGCGTAAATGGGACGGGAGCTCCTATAATTCACCCCTCCACTTT
CDR3: CASRRKWDGSSYNSPLHF

J: TRBJ2-1
size: NA
V: TRBV10-1
D: TRBD2
DNA: TGCGCCAGCAGTCCCAAGCGGGGGCCGCTAACCTACAATGAGCAGTTCTTC
CDR3: CASSPKRGPLTYNEQFF

J: TRBJ1-5
size: NA
V: TRBV19
D: NA
DNA: TGTGCCAGTATGTGGGGGGGCGGGCAGCCCCAGCATTTT
CDR3: CASMWGGGQPQHF

J: TRBJ2-1
size: NA
V: TRBV7-3
D: TRBD1
DNA: TGTGCCAGTGGGACAGGGGGGGGTAATGAGCAGTTCTTC
CDR3: CASGTGGGNEQFF

J: TRBJ1-1
size: NA
V: TRBV7-6
D: NA
DNA: TGTGCCAGCAGCTTACTCGGGGGTGCTGAAGCTTTCTTT
CDR3: CASSLLGGAEAFF

J: TRBJ2-2
size: NA
V: TRBV27
D: NA
DNA: TGTGCCAGCACCGGGGTGTTTGGGGAGCTGTTTTTT
CDR3: CASTGVFGELFF

J: TRBJ1-1
size: NA
V: TRBV6-5
D: NA
DNA: TGTGCCAGCAGTTACTGGACAGAGAACACTGAAGCTTTCTTT
CDR3: CASSYWTENTEAFF

J: TRBJ1-4
size: NA
V: TRBV7-9
D: NA
DNA: TGTTCCAGCAGCTTAGATCAGGGAAAGACTAATGAAAAACTGTTTTTT
CDR3: CSSSLDQGKTNEKLFF

J: TRBJ1-1
size: NA
V: TRBV18
D: TRBD1
DNA: TGTGCCAGCTCACCACCCTTGGGACAGGGGGAGAACACTGAAGCTTTCTTT
CDR3: CASSPPLGQGENTEAFF

J: TRBJ1-2
size: NA
V: TRBV5-1
D: NA
DNA: TGCGCCAGCAGCTTGTACCAGGGGAACTATGGCTACACCTTC
CDR3: CASSLYQGNYGYTF

J: TRBJ1-2
size: once
V: TRBV6-5
D: NA
DNA: TGTGCCAGCAGTTACGACAGGAGCTATGGCTACACCTTC
CDR3: CASSYDRSYGYTF

J: TRBJ1-1
size: NA
V: TRBV30
D: TRBD1
DNA: TGTGCCTGGAACTCAAACAGGGGTCGTGGGGCTTTCTTT
CDR3: CAWNSNRGRGAFF

J: TRBJ2-4
size: NA
V: TRBV19
D: TRBD1
DNA: TGTGCCAGTAGTATAGGGGACAGGGGGCTTGTGGAAAACATTCAGTACTTC
CDR3: CASSIGDRGLVENIQYF

J: TRBJ2-1
size: NA
V: TRBV2
D: TRBD2
DNA: TGTGCCATATTTGGTGAAAACTTAGCGGGAGGGAATACCCTAATCAATGAGCAGTTCTTC
CDR3: CAIFGENLAGGNTLINEQFF

J: TRBJ1-4
size: NA
V: TRBV18
D: NA
DNA: TGTGCCAGCTCACGGCCGACAGAACCTCATGAAAAACTGTTTTTT
CDR3: CASSRPTEPHEKLFF

J: TRBJ1-2
size: NA
V: TRBV19
D: NA
DNA: TGTGCCAGTAGTCCCTTACAGGATCGCTATGGCTACACCTTC
CDR3: CASSPLQDRYGYTF

J: TRBJ2-5
size: NA
V: TRBV18
D: TRBD1
DNA: TGTGCCAGCTCACCGGCAACAGGGGGCTTAGAGACCCAGTACTTC
CDR3: CASSPATGGLETQYF

J: TRBJ1-6
size: NA
V: TRBV9
D: TRBD1
DNA: TGTGCCAGCAGCGCCGGGACAGGGGATTCACCCCTCCACTTT
CDR3: CASSAGTGDSPLHF

J: TRBJ2-7
size: NA
V: TRBV9
D: NA
DNA: TGTGCCAGCAGCCTGGGGGGGGCGACTAGCTACGAGCAGTACTTC
CDR3: CASSLGGATSYEQYF

J: TRBJ2-5
size: NA
V: TRBV7-6
D: TRBD2
DNA: TGTGCCAGCAGCTTAGCTAGCGGGAAGAAAGAGACCCAGTACTTC
CDR3: CASSLASGKKETQYF

J: TRBJ1-1
size: NA
V: TRBV11-3
D: NA
DNA: TGTGCCAGCAGCTTACACGACGGGGTAGCTTTCTTT
CDR3: CASSLHDGVAFF

J: TRBJ1-2
size: NA
V: TRBV5-6
D: TRBD1
DNA: TGTGCCAATACCACCGGGGCGGTAAGACAGGGAATGGATGGCTACACCTTC
CDR3: CANTTGAVRQGMDGYTF

J: TRBJ1-5
size: NA
V: TRBV6-1
D: NA
DNA: TGTGCCAGCAGTACTCGGAGTGGCAATCAGCCCCAGCATTTT
CDR3: CASSTRSGNQPQHF

J: TRBJ1-2
size: NA
V: TRBV7-9
D: NA
DNA: TGTGCCAGCAGCGAAACCGTGTGGGCCGGTGGCTACACCTTC
CDR3: CASSETVWAGGYTF

J: TRBJ1-1
size: NA
V: TRBV6-5
D: TRBD1
DNA: TGTGCCAGCAGTTTAGGTATTACAGGGGTTACTGAAGCTTTCTTT
CDR3: CASSLGITGVTEAFF

J: TRBJ1-1
size: NA
V: TRBV5-1
D: NA
DNA: TGCGCCAGCAGCTTGGGTTCGAATAGGAACACTGAAGCTTTCTTT
CDR3: CASSLGSNRNTEAFF

J: TRBJ2-1
size: NA
V: TRBV5-1
D: TRBD1
DNA: TGCGCCAGCAGCTTGGCCGGACAGGGTAGGGACAATGAGCAGTTCTTC
CDR3: CASSLAGQGRDNEQFF

J: TRBJ2-7
size: NA
V: TRBV19
D: NA
DNA: TGTGCCAGTAGTAGCGGAAAGGGGGACGAGCAGTACTTC
CDR3: CASSSGKGDEQYF

J: TRBJ2-7
size: NA
V: TRBV13
D: NA
DNA: TGTGCCAGCAGCTTCCCCCCTAACTCCTACGAGCAGTACTTC
CDR3: CASSFPPNSYEQYF

J: TRBJ1-3
size: NA
V: TRBV7-8
D: TRBD1
DNA: TGTGCCAGCAGCTTGGAGGGGGCAAGTGGAAACACCATATATTTT
CDR3: CASSLEGASGNTIYF

J: TRBJ2-4
size: few
V: TRBV18
D: TRBD1
DNA: TGTGCCAGCTCACCCGGACAGGAAAACATTCAGTACTTC
CDR3: CASSPGQENIQYF

J: TRBJ2-2
size: NA
V: TRBV9
D: TRBD2
DNA: TGTGCCAGCAGCGTAATAGCGGGAGGACTCAACACCGGGGAGCTGTTTTTT
CDR3: CASSVIAGGLNTGELFF

J: TRBJ1-2
size: NA
V: TRBV10-3
D: TRBD1
DNA: TGTGCCGCCGATTCGACAGGGGCTCTCACCTTC
CDR3: CAADSTGALTF